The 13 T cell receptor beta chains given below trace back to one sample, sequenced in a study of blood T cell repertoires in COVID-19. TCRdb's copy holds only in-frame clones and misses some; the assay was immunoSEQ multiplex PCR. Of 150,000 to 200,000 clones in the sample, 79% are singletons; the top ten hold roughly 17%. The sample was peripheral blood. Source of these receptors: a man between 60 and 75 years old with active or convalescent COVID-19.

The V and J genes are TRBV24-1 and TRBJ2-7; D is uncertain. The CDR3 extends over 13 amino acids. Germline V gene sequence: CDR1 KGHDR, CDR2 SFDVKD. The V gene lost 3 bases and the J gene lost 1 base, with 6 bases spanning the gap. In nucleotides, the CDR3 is TGTGCCACCAGTGATCCCCGTTCCTACGAGCAGTACTTC. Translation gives CATSDPRSYEQYF.

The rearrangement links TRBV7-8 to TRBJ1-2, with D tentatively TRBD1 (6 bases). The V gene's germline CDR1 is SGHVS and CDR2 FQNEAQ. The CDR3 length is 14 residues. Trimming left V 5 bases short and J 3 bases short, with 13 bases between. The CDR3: CASSLQGFDYGYTF. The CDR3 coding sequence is TGTGCCAGCAGCCTACAGGGCTTTGACTATGGCTACACCTTC.

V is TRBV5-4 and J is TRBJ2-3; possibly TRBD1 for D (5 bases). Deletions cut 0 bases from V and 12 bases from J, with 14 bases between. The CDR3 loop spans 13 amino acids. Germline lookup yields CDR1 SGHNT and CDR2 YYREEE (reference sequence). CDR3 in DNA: TGTGCCAGCAGCTTGGAGGGGCCACCCAGACAGTATTTT. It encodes CASSLEGPPRQYF.

The CDR3 nucleotides are TGTGCCAGCAGCGCCGGTTGGGGGGATACTGAAGCTTTCTTT. Translated: CASSAGWGDTEAFF. This chain joins TRBV5-4 and TRBJ1-1; weak D call: TRBD1 (5 bases). The CDR3 spans 14 residues. Germline V lookup: CDR1 SGHNT, CDR2 YYREEE (reference sequence). Trimming pared 4 bases from V and 5 bases from J, leaving 15 bases between. Drawing the rest from reference TRBV5-4 and TRBJ1-1, the complete variable domain is ETGVTQSPTHLIKTRGQQVTLRCSSQSGHNTVSWYQQALGQGPQFIFQYYREEENGRGNFPPRFSGLQFPNYSSELNVNALELDDSALYLCASSAGWGDTEAFFGQGTRLTVV.

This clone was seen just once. CDR3 DNA: TGCGCCAGCAGCTTGGATCTCAGGAACTATGGCTACACCTTC. This translates into CASSLDLRNYGYTF. The chain combines TRBV5-1 with TRBJ1-2; D not certain. The CDR3 has 14 amino acids. Trimming pared 0 bases from V and 2 bases from J, leaving 8 bases between. Per germline, CDR1 SGHRS and CDR2 YFSETQ.

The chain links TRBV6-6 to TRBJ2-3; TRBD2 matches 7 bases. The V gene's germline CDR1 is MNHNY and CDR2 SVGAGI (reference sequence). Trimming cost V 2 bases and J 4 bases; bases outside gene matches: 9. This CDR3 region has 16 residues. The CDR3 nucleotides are TGTGCCAGCAGTTACAAGGGGCGGGAGTCCGCAGATACGCAGTATTTT. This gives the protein CASSYKGRESADTQYF.

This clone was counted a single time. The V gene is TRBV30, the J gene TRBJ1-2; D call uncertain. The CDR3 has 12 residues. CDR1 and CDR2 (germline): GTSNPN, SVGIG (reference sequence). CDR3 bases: TGTGCGCAGATTCCTCCTAACTATGGCTACACCTTC. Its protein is CAQIPPNYGYTF.

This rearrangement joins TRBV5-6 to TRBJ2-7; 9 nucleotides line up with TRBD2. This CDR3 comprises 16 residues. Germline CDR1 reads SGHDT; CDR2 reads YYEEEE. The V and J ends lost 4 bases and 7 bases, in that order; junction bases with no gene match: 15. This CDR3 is CASSPRGGRAQREQYF. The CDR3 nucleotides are TGTGCCAGCAGCCCAAGGGGCGGGAGGGCCCAAAGGGAGCAGTACTTC.

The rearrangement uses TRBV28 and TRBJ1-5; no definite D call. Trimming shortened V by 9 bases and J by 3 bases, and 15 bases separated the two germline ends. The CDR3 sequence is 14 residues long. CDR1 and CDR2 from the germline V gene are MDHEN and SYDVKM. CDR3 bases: TGTGCCAGTGGAGATAGTCTATCCAATCAGCCCCAGCATTTT. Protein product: CASGDSLSNQPQHF.

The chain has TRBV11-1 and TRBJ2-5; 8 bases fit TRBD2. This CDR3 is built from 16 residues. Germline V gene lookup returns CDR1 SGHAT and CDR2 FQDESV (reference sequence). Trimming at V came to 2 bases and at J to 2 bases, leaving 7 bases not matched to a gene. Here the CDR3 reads CASSLLAGGGQETQYF. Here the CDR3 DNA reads TGTGCCAGCAGCTTATTGGCGGGGGGCGGTCAAGAGACCCAGTACTTC.

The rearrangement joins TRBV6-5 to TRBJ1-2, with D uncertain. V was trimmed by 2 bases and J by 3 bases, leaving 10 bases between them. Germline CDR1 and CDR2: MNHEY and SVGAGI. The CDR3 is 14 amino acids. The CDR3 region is CASSYRQADYGYTF. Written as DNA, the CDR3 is TGTGCCAGCAGTTACCGACAAGCGGACTATGGCTACACCTTC.

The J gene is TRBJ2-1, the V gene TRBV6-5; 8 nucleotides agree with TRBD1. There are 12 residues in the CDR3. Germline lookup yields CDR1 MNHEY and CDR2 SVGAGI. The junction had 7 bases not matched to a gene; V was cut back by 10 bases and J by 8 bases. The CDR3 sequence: CATVTGVDEQFF. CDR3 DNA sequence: TGTGCCACTGTGACAGGGGTCGATGAGCAGTTCTTC.

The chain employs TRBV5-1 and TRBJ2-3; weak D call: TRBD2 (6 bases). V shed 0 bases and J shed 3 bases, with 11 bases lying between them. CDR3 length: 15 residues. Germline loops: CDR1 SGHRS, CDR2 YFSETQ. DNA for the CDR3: TGCGCCAGCAGCTTGGTCCGGGGGAGTACAGATACGCAGTATTTT. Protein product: CASSLVRGSTDTQYF.